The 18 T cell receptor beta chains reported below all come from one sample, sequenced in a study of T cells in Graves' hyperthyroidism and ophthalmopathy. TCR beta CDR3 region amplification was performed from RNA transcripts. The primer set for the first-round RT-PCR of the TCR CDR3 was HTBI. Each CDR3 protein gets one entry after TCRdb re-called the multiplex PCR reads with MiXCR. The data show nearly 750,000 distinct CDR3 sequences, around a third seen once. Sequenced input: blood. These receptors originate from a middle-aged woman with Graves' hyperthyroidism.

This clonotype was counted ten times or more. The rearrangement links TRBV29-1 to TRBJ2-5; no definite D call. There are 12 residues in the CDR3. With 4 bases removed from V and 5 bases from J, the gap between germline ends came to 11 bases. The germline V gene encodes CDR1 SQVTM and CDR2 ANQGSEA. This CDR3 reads CSVGVSFETQYF. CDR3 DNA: TGCAGCGTTGGTGTCAGTTTCGAGACCCAGTACTTC.

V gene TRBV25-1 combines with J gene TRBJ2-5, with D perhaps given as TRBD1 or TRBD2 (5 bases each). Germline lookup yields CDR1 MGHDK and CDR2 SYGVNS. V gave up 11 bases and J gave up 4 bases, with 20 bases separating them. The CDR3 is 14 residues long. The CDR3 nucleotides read TGTGCCCCCCACCGGGCAGCTGGGGGAGAGACCCAGTACTTC. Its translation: CAPHRAAGGETQYF.

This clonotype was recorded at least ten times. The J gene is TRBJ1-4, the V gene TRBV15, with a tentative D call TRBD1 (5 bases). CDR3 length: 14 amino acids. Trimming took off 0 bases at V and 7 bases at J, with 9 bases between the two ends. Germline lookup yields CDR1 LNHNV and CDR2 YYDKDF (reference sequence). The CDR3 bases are TGTGCCACCAGCAGAGATCTCGGGGGTGAAAAACTGTTTTTT. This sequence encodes CATSRDLGGEKLFF.

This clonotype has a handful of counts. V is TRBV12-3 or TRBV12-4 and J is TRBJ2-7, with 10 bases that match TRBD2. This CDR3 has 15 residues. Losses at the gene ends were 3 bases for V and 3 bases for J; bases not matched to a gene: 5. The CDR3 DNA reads TGTGCCAGCAGTTTGACTAGCGGGCTCCTCTACGAGCAGTACTTC. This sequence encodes CASSLTSGLLYEQYF.

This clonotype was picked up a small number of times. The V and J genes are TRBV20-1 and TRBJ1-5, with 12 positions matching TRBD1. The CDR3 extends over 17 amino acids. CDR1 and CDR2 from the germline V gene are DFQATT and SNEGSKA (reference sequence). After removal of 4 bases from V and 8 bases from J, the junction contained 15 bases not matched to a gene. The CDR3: CSAISGTGGGLREPQHF. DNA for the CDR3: TGCAGTGCTATTAGCGGGACAGGGGGCGGATTAAGAGAGCCCCAGCATTTT.

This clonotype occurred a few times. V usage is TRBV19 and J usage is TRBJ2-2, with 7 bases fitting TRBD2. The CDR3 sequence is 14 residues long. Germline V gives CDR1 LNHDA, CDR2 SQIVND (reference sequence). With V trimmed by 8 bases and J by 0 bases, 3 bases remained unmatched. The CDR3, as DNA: TGTGCCAGTGTAGCGGGTTCGAACACCGGGGAGCTGTTTTTT. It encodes CASVAGSNTGELFF.

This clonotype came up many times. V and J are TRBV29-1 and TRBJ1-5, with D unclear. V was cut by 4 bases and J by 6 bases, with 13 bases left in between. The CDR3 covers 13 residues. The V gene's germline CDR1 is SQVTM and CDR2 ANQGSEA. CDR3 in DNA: TGCAGCGTTGTTGGGCAGGAGGGTCAGCCCCAGCATTTT. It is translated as CSVVGQEGQPQHF.

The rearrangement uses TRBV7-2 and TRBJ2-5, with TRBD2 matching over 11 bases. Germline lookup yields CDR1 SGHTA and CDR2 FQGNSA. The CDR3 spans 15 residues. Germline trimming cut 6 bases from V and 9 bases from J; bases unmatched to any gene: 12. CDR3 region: CASSFEAPGLAAQYF. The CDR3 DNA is TGTGCCAGCAGTTTTGAGGCCCCGGGACTAGCGGCCCAGTACTTC.

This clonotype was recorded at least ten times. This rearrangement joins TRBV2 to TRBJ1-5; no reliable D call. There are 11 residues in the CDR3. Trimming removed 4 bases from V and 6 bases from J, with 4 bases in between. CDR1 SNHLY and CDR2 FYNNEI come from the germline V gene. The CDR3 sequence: CASSVGQPQHF. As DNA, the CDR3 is TGTGCCAGCAGTGTTGGTCAGCCCCAGCATTTT.

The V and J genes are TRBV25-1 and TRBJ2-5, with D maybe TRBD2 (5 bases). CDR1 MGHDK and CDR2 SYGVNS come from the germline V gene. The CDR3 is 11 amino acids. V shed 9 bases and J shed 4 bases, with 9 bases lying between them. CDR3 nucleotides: TGTGCCAGACTAGATCGAGAGACCCAGTACTTC. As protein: CARLDRETQYF.

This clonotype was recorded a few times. CDR3 nucleotide sequence: TGTGCCAGCAGCTTGGTTTGGGAGGACCTTCATGGCTACACCTTC. Protein: CASSLVWEDLHGYTF. The chain combines TRBV5-8 with TRBJ1-2; D remains unclear. This CDR3 is 15 amino acids long. Germline V gene lookup returns CDR1 SGHTS and CDR2 YDEGEE. Trimming shortened V by 0 bases and J by 6 bases, and 15 bases separated the two germline ends. Supplemented by reference TRBV5-8 and TRBJ1-2, the full variable domain reads EAGVTQSPTHLIKTRGQQATLRCSPISGHTSVYWYQQALGLGLQFLLWYDEGEERNRGNFPPRFSGRQFPNYSSELNVNALELEDSALYLCASSLVWEDLHGYTFGSGTRLTVV.

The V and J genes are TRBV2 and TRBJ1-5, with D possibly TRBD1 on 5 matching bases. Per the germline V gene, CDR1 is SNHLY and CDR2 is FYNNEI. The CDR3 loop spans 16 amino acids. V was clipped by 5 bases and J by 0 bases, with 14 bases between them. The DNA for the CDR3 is TGTGCCAGCAGTTTAAGGAGGGGTTATAGCAATCAGCCCCAGCATTTT. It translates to CASSLRRGYSNQPQHF.

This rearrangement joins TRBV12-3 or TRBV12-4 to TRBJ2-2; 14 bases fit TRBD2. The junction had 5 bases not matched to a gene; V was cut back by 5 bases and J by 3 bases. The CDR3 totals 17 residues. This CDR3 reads CASSRLAGGRDTGELFF. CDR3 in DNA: TGTGCCAGCAGTAGACTAGCGGGGGGGCGGGACACCGGGGAGCTGTTTTTT.

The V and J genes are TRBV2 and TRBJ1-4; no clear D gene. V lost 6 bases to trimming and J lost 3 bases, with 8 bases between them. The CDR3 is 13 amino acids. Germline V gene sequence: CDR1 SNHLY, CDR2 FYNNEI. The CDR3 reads CASRRIPNEKLFF. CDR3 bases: TGTGCCAGCAGACGGATCCCTAATGAAAAACTGTTTTTT.

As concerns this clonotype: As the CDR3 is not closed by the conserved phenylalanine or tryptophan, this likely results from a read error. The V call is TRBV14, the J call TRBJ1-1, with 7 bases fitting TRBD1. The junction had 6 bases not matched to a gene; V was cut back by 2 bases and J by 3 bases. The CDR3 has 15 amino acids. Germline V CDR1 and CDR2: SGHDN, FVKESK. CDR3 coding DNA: TGTGCCAGCAGCCAACACGGGACAGCGGACACTGAAGCTTTCTCT. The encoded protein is CASSQHGTADTEAFS.

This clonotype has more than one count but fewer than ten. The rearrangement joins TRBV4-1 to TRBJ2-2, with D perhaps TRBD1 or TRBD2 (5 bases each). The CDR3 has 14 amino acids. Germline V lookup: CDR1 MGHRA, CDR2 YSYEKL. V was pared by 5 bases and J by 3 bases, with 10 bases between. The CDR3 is CASSSGTYTGELFF. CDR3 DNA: TGCGCCAGCAGCTCCGGGACGTACACCGGGGAGCTGTTTTTT.

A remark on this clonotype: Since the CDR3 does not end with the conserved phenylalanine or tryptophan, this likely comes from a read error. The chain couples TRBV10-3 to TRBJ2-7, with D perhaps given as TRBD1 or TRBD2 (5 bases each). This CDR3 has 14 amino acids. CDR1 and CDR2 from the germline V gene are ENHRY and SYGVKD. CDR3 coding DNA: TGTGCCAGCAGTTACTCGATTGGGGGCTACGAGCAGTACCTC. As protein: CASSYSIGGYEQYL.

Written as DNA, the CDR3 is TGTGCCAGCAGTTACTCGGCGAGGACGGTTACGAACACTGAAGCTTTCTTT. It specifies CASSYSARTVTNTEAFF. This chain links TRBV6-5 with TRBJ1-1; D call uncertain. The CDR3 totals 17 residues. Trimming removed 0 bases at V and 1 base at J, with 15 bases between. Per germline, CDR1 MNHEY and CDR2 SVGAGI.